The source of this T cell receptor (beta chain) is a study of vaccination and CD4 T cells after COVID-19. Background on the study: Cells were stimulated with overlapping spike peptides from SARS-CoV-2, HCoV-NL63, HCoV-OC43 and HCoV-229E.

Comment on this clonotype: Its antigen is as yet unknown.

Deletions cut 5 bases from V and 4 bases from J, with 12 bases between. The CDR3 extends over 14 amino acids. The germline CDR1 and CDR2 sequences are LNHNV and YYDKDF (reference sequence). The assay that was used to sequence DNA from cultured CD4+ T cells was the Oncomine TCR Beta short-read assay. TCRdb ran MiXCR on the PCR reads and lists one entry per CDR3 protein. The sample includes 11,000 to 15,000 distinct CDR3 sequences, approximately 39% of them seen just once. Stated treatment: roughly ten-day PBMC culture with coronavirus spike peptide pools or control peptides (ViraFEST assay). This sequence was found in a human donor who had recovered from COVID-19. The chain couples TRBV15 to TRBJ1-3, with D possibly matching TRBD1 (5 bases). Sequenced material: CD4+ T cells from blood, cultured in vitro. The CDR3 is CATSAGTQGNTIYF. CDR3 coding DNA: TGTGCCACCAGCGCGGGGACGCAAGGAAACACCATATATTTT. The variable domain in full, with the rest retrieved from reference TRBV15 and TRBJ1-3, is DAMVIQNPRYQVTQFGKPVTLSCSQTLNHNVMYWYQQKSSQAPKLLFHYYDKDFNNEADTPDNFQSRRPNTSFCFLDIRSPGLGDTAMYLCATSAGTQGNTIYFGEGSWLTVV.